This T cell receptor beta chain was sequenced for a study of cytomegalovirus exposure and HLA in healthy donors. The wider study: A preliminary data release comprised around 85 million unique TCRs obtained from HLA-typed donors. General study findings and limits: The dataset shows that most TCR sequences were rare, while some public TCRs occurred in many donors. Earlier analysis yielded a pattern in which most TCR beta V segments were productive about 90% or about 30% of the time. The authors later linked a missense DCLRE1C variant to TCR beta V- and J-gene trimming.

Remarks on this clone: Its antigen is not identified.

Amplification used 60 Vbeta primers and 13 Jbeta primers. This table comes from immunoSEQ multiplex PCR, and its TCRdb copy is limited to in-frame clones, with some not included. The sample yields approximately 88,000 clones, 64% seen once. The V and J ends lost 7 bases and 0 bases respectively, with 10 bases between them. The CDR3 is made up of 14 amino acids. CDR1 is WSHSY and CDR2 is SAAADI in the germline V gene. The sequence was obtained from a man aged 55 to 70 in good health and CMV-seronegative. The V call is TRBV10-2, the J call TRBJ1-5; D is unclear. Sequencing input: PBMCs. The CDR3 nucleotides are TGCGCCAGCAATTCTCGGGATAGCAATCAGCCCCAGCATTTT. Translation: CASNSRDSNQPQHF.